The following is a T cell receptor beta chain sequence with its context. Assay used: immunoSEQ multiplex PCR; TCRdb lists only in-frame clones, some missing. The sample yields about 4,900 clones, around 80% seen once. CDR3 size: 16 residues. The germline gives CDR1 MNHNY, CDR2 SVGAGI (reference sequence). V was trimmed by 0 bases and J by 7 bases, leaving 16 bases between them. This specimen comes from a study of immune cell composition in non-small cell lung cancer. This clonotype originated in a human donor with non-small cell lung cancer. Sequencing used lung tumor tissue. This chain joins TRBV6-6 and TRBJ2-1, with D possibly being TRBD2 (7 bases). CDR3 protein: CASSYSRGPGENEQFF. The CDR3 nucleotides read TGTGCCAGCAGTTACTCGCGGGGGCCGGGGGAAAATGAGCAGTTCTTC.